This T cell receptor (beta chain) stems from a study of PD-L1 blockade in urothelial cancer. Study in general: Blood analyses occurred 3 weeks (second dose) and 6 weeks post treatment start. Study-level points and caveats: Pretreatment blood TCR clonality under the median forecast improved survival.

The data were produced by immunoSEQ multiplex PCR, yet TCRdb's version contains in-frame clones alone and is incomplete. In the table there are under 55,000 clones, around 80% of which are singletons. There are 15 residues in the CDR3. The V segment lost 1 base and the J segment 4 bases; nucleotides outside the gene matches: 6. Germline CDR1 and CDR2: SGHNT and YENEEA. Time point indicated: pretreatment peripheral blood. The sample holds a few counts of this clone. The antigen remains undetermined. The sample consisted of PBMCs, taken around atezolizumab (anti-PD-L1) treatment. The chain employs TRBV11-3 and TRBJ2-7; 8 nucleotides align to TRBD1. The TCR was taken from a man between 65 and 85 years old with urothelial cancer. CDR3 region: CASSLAGGKQYEQYF. The CDR3 nucleotides are TGTGCCAGCAGCTTAGCAGGGGGCAAGCAATACGAGCAGTACTTC.